This TCR beta chain was captured by sequencing in a study of tumor and adjacent non-tumor tissue in lung cancer. Study-wide points: In normal lung, the top 100 clones were significantly more dominant than in tumor.

RNA was extracted from bulk tissue without any cell sorting. This non-tumor lung sample came from over 3 cm beyond the tumor edge. Chemotherapy-naive patients with new lung cancer underwent thoracic surgery in China, August–November 2014. Concerning this clonotype itself: What it binds is unknown. The conserved closing phenylalanine or tryptophan is absent in this CDR3, likely reflecting a read error.

The CDR3 totals 10 residues. The library came from three nested PCR rounds adapted from ARM-PCR protocols. MiXCR, applied by TCRdb to the multiplex PCR reads, yields one record per CDR3 protein. The repertoire holds 50,000 to 60,000 distinct CDR3 sequences, with 74% as singletons. The sequence was obtained from a woman in her sixties with non-small cell lung cancer. The chain carries TRBV12-3 or TRBV12-4 and TRBJ2-1; D is unclear. Sequencing was performed on distant non-tumor lung tissue. CDR3: CAGRYNEQFL. Written as DNA, the CDR3 is TGTGCCGGCAGGTACAATGAGCAGTTCTTA.